The rows below give T cell receptor beta chains drawn from one sample of a study of technical replicates of blood from a handful of donors. TCRdb's copy holds only in-frame clones and misses some; the assay was immunoSEQ multiplex PCR. The sample has about 62,000 clones; 98% are singletons. Sequenced material: T cells isolated from PBMCs. The receptors stem from a human donor in good health. Both conserved end residues are part of each CDR3. Each record gives: V gene, D gene, clone size, J gene, CDR3 protein, CDR3 DNA. D genes are given only for firm matches. The size entry is marked missing in some rows and otherwise reads once, few, many or a size class.

TRBV7-9,-,-,TRBJ2-2,CASSLAGGTGELFF,TGTGCCAGCAGCTTAGCCGGAGGAACCGGGGAGCTGTTTTTT
TRBV7-9,-,-,TRBJ1-2,CASSPSQGFYGYTF,TGTGCCAGCAGCCCGAGTCAGGGATTCTATGGCTACACCTTC
TRBV27,-,-,TRBJ1-1,CASSFGHLHTEAFF,TGTGCCAGCAGTTTTGGACACCTCCACACTGAAGCTTTCTTT
TRBV4-1,-,-,TRBJ2-7,CASSPPREGPIYF,TGCGCCAGCAGCCCCCCACGAGAGGGCCCCATTTACTTC
TRBV27,TRBD1,once,TRBJ1-1,CASSLLGDRAGDEAFF,TGTGCCAGCAGTTTATTGGGGGACAGGGCGGGAGATGAAGCTTTCTTT
TRBV6-1,TRBD1,-,TRBJ1-2,CASSEARRGLTSDYGYTF,TGTGCCAGCAGTGAAGCGCGAAGGGGGCTAACCTCGGACTATGGCTACACCTTC
TRBV29-1,TRBD1,-,TRBJ2-7,CSVEPRGTGPYEQYF,TGCAGCGTTGAACCAAGGGGGACAGGGCCCTACGAGCAGTACTTC
TRBV6-5,-,-,TRBJ2-2,CASSYGAGSGELFF,TGTGCCAGCAGTTACGGGGCGGGGTCCGGGGAGCTGTTTTTT
TRBV2,-,-,TRBJ2-2,CASSEAYRQGIYLNTGELFF,TGTGCCAGCAGTGAAGCTTATCGGCAGGGTATATATCTCAACACCGGGGAGCTGTTTTTT
TRBV20-1,-,-,TRBJ1-2,CSARAGYGYTF,TGCAGTGCTAGAGCGGGCTATGGCTACACCTTC